One and the same sample provided the 20 T cell receptor beta chains below, sequenced in a study of cytomegalovirus exposure and HLA in healthy donors. PCR was performed using 60 Vbeta and 13 Jbeta primers. Assay: immunoSEQ multiplex PCR; the TCRdb copy retains only in-frame clones and omits some. The table includes fewer than 200,000 clones, 80% detected once. Sequencing input: PBMCs. These TCRs come from a man in his forties or fifties in good health and CMV-seronegative.

The CDR3 coding sequence is TGTGCCAGCAGTTACTCGTACAGGGGCTATGGCTACACCTTC. Its protein is CASSYSYRGYGYTF. The chain combines TRBV6-5 with TRBJ1-2, with 7 bases matching TRBD1. After removal of 0 bases from V and 4 bases from J, the junction contained 2 bases not matched to a gene. Germline CDR1 reads MNHEY; CDR2 reads SVGAGI. This CDR3 region has 14 residues.

The chain carries TRBV7-2 and TRBJ2-1; tentative D call: TRBD2 (6 bases). This CDR3 comprises 14 residues. The germline gives CDR1 SGHTA, CDR2 FQGNSA. Trimming pared 2 bases from V and 7 bases from J, leaving 12 bases between. CDR3 amino acids: CASSLRTMGNEQFF. In DNA form, the CDR3 reads TGTGCCAGCAGCTTAAGGACTATGGGTAATGAGCAGTTCTTC.

The chain uses TRBV27 and TRBJ1-4, with D perhaps TRBD1 (6 bases). The CDR3 runs to 17 residues. In germline, CDR1 is MNHEY, CDR2 SMNVEV (reference sequence). V was pared by 5 bases and J by 4 bases, with 20 bases between. The chain's CDR3 is CASSRFHLSQGNEKLFF. For the CDR3, the DNA is TGTGCCAGCAGTCGTTTCCACCTATCACAGGGTAATGAAAAACTGTTTTTT. The full variable domain, completed using reference TRBV27 and TRBJ1-4, is EAQVTQNPRYLITVTGKKLTVTCSQNMNHEYMSWYRQDPGLGLRQIYYSMNVEVTDKGDVPEGYKVSRKEKRNFPLILESPSPNQTSLYFCASSRFHLSQGNEKLFFGSGTQLSVL.

The CDR3 is CASSQVFEGENTGELFF. CDR3 nucleotides: TGCGCCAGCAGCCAAGTGTTCGAGGGGGAGAACACCGGGGAGCTGTTTTTT. The chain is built from TRBV4-3 and TRBJ2-2, with D perhaps TRBD1 (6 bases). There are 17 residues in the CDR3. Per germline, CDR1 LGHNA and CDR2 YSLEER. V was clipped by 1 base and J by 1 base, with 13 bases between them.

The rearrangement links TRBV27 to TRBJ2-7; 7 bases are shared with TRBD2. V dropped 5 bases and J dropped 2; count of bases not matched to a gene: 9. The CDR3 spans 15 residues. CDR1 MNHEY and CDR2 SMNVEV come from the germline V gene (reference sequence). For the CDR3, the DNA is TGTGCCAGCAGTCAACCAGCTAGCGGAACCTACGAGCAGTACTTC. This sequence encodes CASSQPASGTYEQYF.

This clone was detected once. The chain couples TRBV5-1 to TRBJ1-4, with D perhaps matching TRBD1 (6 bases). Trimming left V 5 bases short and J 4 bases short, with 15 bases between. The germline V gene has CDR1 SGHRS and CDR2 YFSETQ. The CDR3 contains 15 residues. For the CDR3, the DNA is TGCGCCAGCAGGGAAGGGGGACGGAGTAATGAAAAACTGTTTTTT. It translates to CASREGGRSNEKLFF.

The chain combines TRBV5-1 with TRBJ2-7, with 11 nucleotides matching TRBD2. This CDR3 has 16 amino acids. V lost 4 bases, J lost 6 bases, and 12 bases stayed unmatched. Germline CDR1 is SGHRS and CDR2 is YFSETQ. The CDR3 sequence is CASSGVAGGPSGEQYF. The CDR3 DNA sequence: TGCGCCAGCAGCGGGGTAGCGGGAGGGCCGTCAGGCGAGCAGTACTTC.

The genes are TRBV7-8 and TRBJ2-3; 8 bases line up with TRBD1. Germline assignment: CDR1 SGHVS and CDR2 FQNEAQ. Trimming took 1 base from V and 3 from J; bases not matched to a gene: 6. This CDR3 has 16 amino acids. The CDR3 protein is CASSLVQGAGTDTQYF. Written as DNA, the CDR3 is TGTGCCAGCAGCTTAGTCCAGGGGGCAGGAACAGATACGCAGTATTTT.

The gene calls are TRBV7-2 and TRBJ1-5, with unresolved D. CDR1 is SGHTA and CDR2 is FQGNSA in the germline V gene. There are 15 residues in the CDR3. V was pared by 2 bases and J by 6 bases, with 14 bases between. The CDR3 sequence: CASSLSGKVGQPQHF. CDR3 nucleotide sequence: TGTGCCAGCAGCTTATCGGGGAAGGTGGGTCAGCCCCAGCATTTT.

The V and J genes are TRBV29-1 and TRBJ1-2; 7 nucleotides agree with TRBD1. The V and J ends lost 7 bases and 4 bases, in that order; junction bases with no gene match: 15. The CDR3 sequence is 15 residues long. Germline V gene data show CDR1 as SQVTM and CDR2 as ANQGSEA. The DNA for the CDR3 is TGCAGCGCGACCTTGACAGGGACTTCTCGCTATGGCTACACCTTC. It translates to CSATLTGTSRYGYTF. The variable domain in full, with the rest retrieved from reference TRBV29-1 and TRBJ1-2, is SAVISQKPSRDICQRGTSLTIQCQVDSQVTMMFWYRQQPGQSLTLIATANQGSEATYESGFVIDKFPISRPNLTFSTLTVSNMSPEDSSIYLCSATLTGTSRYGYTFGSGTRLTVV.

V and J are TRBV5-5 and TRBJ1-1; D may be TRBD1 (5 bases). Germline CDR1 and CDR2: SGHKS and YYEKEE (reference sequence). Trimming pared 0 bases from V and 4 bases from J, leaving 10 bases between. The CDR3 is made up of 14 amino acids. DNA of the CDR3: TGTGCCAGCAGCTTGGTGGGGCGCGCCACTGAAGCTTTCTTT. Translating it yields CASSLVGRATEAFF. The whole variable domain, filled in from reference TRBV5-5 and TRBJ1-1, reads DAGVTQSPTHLIKTRGQQVTLRCSPISGHKSVSWYQQVLGQGPQFIFQYYEKEERGRGNFPDRFSARQFPNYSSELNVNALLLGDSALYLCASSLVGRATEAFFGQGTRLTVV.

The chain uses TRBV7-2 and TRBJ2-1, with 8 bases matching TRBD1. There are 16 residues in the CDR3. The J segment lost 8 bases and the V segment lost 5 bases, leaving 14 bases of the junction unmatched. CDR1 and CDR2 (germline): SGHTA, FQGNSA. As DNA, the CDR3 is TGTGCCAGCAGCCAGTTCGGGACAGGAACCTTCGATGAGCAGTTCTTC. As protein: CASSQFGTGTFDEQFF.

The rearrangement links TRBV6-6 to TRBJ1-1, with a weak D call TRBD1 (6 bases). Germline CDR1 is MNHNY and CDR2 is SVGAGI (reference sequence). The V gene lost 4 bases and the J gene lost 7 bases, with 16 bases spanning the gap. The CDR3 is made up of 14 amino acids. CDR3 nucleotides: TGTGCCAGCAGTTTTTCCAACCAGGGGAGTGAAGCTTTCTTT. Its translation: CASSFSNQGSEAFF.

The chain has TRBV5-4 and TRBJ2-1, with D possibly TRBD2 on 9 matching bases. V was clipped by 3 bases and J by 5 bases, with 18 bases between them. The CDR3 has 16 residues. CDR1 is SGHNT, CDR2 YYREEE, per germline (reference sequence). CDR3 amino acids: CASSSWTGTSHNEQFF. CDR3 DNA sequence: TGTGCCAGCAGCTCCTGGACAGGGACTAGCCACAATGAGCAGTTCTTC.

The rearrangement uses TRBV19 and TRBJ1-5, with 9 bases matching TRBD1. The CDR3 is 15 residues long. The V segment lost 6 bases and the J segment 5 bases; nucleotides outside the gene matches: 8. Germline V CDR1 and CDR2: LNHDA, SQIVND (reference sequence). The CDR3 nucleotides read TGTGCCAGTAGCATGGGGGGACAGGGTGATCAGCCCCAGCATTTT. It encodes CASSMGGQGDQPQHF.

The chain links TRBV10-3 to TRBJ2-3; maybe TRBD2 (7 bases). The CDR3 totals 12 residues. V lost 7 bases and J 5 bases, leaving 10 bases between the germline ends. Germline CDR1 and CDR2: ENHRY and SYGVKD. This CDR3 is CAIMGGGDTQYF. DNA of the CDR3: TGTGCCATCATGGGAGGGGGAGATACGCAGTATTTT.

The rearrangement links TRBV4-3 to TRBJ2-3; D call uncertain. Trimming cost V 0 bases and J 1 base, with 11 bases left between them. The length of the CDR3 is 16 residues. Per germline, CDR1 LGHNA and CDR2 YSLEER. CDR3 sequence reads: CASSQDLRQGTDTQYF. For the CDR3, the DNA is TGCGCCAGCAGCCAAGACTTGCGTCAAGGCACAGATACGCAGTATTTT.

The CDR3 DNA reads as TGTGCCAGCAGTTTATTGGCGGTTTACAATGAGCAGTTCTTC. Translated: CASSLLAVYNEQFF. This chain connects TRBV27 to TRBJ2-1; D unclear. Germline CDR1 is MNHEY and CDR2 is SMNVEV (reference sequence). Trimming left V 1 base short and J 4 bases short, with 8 bases between. This CDR3 region has 14 residues.

The V call is TRBV6-1, the J call TRBJ2-7, with TRBD2 as a possible D gene (5 bases). The CDR3 consists of 16 residues. Trimming cost V 1 base and J 3 bases, with 16 bases left between them. In germline, CDR1 is MNHNS, CDR2 SASEGT. CDR3 protein: CASSEGPRADNYEQYF. As DNA, the CDR3 is TGTGCCAGCAGTGAAGGCCCCCGAGCGGATAACTACGAGCAGTACTTC.

The chain is built from TRBV11-2 and TRBJ1-1, with D possibly TRBD1 on 5 matching bases. The CDR3 consists of 16 residues. CDR1 SGHAT and CDR2 FQNNGV come from the germline V gene. Trimming cost V 2 bases and J 4 bases, with 17 bases left between them. The CDR3 nucleotides are TGTGCCAGCAGCTTACTCACAGGTCCCCTGAGCACTGAAGCTTTCTTT. Encoded protein: CASSLLTGPLSTEAFF. The full variable domain, in which reference TRBV11-2 and TRBJ1-1 provide the parts outside the CDR3, is EAGVAQSPRYKIIEKRQSVAFWCNPISGHATLYWYQQILGQGPKLLIQFQNNGVVDDSQLPKDRFSAERLKGVDSTLKIQPAKLEDSAVYLCASSLLTGPLSTEAFFGQGTRLTVV.